This T cell receptor beta chain was captured by sequencing in a study of tumor-infiltrating lymphocytes in primary liver carcinoma. On the study more broadly: Between 4.2 and 10 cm across, the tumors were all of stage T1-T3 N0M0.

This CDR3 spans 14 amino acids. Trimming left V 7 bases short and J 10 bases short, with 22 bases between. On this clonotype: A clone one base away is much larger, so this may be a read error.

They got blood RNA out of unsorted whole blood and also pulled out germline DNA. Priming with a constant-region primer yielded TCR beta cDNA from roughly 490 ng total RNA. Modified slightly, ARM-PCR produced TCR beta libraries over three nested multiplex PCR rounds. The first two PCR rounds used TRBV1-TRBV30 forward primers with a C-beta reverse primer, roughly 11 cycles each. MiXCR, run by TCRdb on the multiplex PCR reads, gives a single entry per CDR3 protein. The table records about 300,000 distinct CDR3 sequences, 65% of them present only once. Sequenced material: peripheral blood. This chain uses TRBV12-3 or TRBV12-4 with TRBJ1-2; D is perhaps TRBD1 (5 bases). This receptor was taken from a man aged 35 to 55 with primary liver carcinoma and hepatitis B virus infection. The CDR3 spells CASTLSAGYNDYTF. CDR3 nucleotide sequence: TGTGCCAGCACCCTATCTGCAGGGTACAATGACTACACCTTC.